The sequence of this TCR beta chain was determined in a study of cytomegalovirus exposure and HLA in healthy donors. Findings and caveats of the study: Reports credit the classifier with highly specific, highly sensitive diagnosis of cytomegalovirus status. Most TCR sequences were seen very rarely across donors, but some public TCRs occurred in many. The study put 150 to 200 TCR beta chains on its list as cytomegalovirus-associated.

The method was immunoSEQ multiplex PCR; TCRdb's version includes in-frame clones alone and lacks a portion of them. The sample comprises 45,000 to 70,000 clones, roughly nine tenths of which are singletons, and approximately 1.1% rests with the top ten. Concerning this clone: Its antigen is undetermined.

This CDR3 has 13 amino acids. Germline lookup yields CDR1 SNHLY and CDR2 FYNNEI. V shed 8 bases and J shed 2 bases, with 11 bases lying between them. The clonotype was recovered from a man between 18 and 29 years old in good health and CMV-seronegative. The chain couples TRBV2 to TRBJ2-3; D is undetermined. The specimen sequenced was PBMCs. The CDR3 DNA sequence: TGTGCCAGCGAGTCCCCCCTCACAGATACGCAGTATTTT. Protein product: CASESPLTDTQYF.